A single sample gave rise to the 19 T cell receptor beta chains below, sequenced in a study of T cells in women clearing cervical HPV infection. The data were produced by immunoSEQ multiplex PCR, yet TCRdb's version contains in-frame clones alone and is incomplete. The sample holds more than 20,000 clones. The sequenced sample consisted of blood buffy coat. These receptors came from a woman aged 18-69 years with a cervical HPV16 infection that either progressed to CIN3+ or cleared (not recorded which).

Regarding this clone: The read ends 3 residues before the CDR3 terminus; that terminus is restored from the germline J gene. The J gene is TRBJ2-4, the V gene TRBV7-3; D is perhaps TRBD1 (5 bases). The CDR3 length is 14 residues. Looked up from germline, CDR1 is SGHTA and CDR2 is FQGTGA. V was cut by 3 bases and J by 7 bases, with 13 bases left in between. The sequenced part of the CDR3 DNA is TGTGCCAGCAGCTTGGGGATTCAGGGTAACATT. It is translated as CASSLGIQGNI. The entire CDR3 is CASSLGIQGNIQYF.

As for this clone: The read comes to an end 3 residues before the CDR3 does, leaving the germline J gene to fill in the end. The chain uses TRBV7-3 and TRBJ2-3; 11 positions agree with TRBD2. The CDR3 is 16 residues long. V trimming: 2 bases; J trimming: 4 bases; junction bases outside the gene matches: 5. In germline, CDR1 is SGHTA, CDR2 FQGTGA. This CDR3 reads CASSLVQLAGADTQYF. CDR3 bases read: TGTGCCAGCAGCTTAGTTCAACTAGCGGGGGCAGATACG.

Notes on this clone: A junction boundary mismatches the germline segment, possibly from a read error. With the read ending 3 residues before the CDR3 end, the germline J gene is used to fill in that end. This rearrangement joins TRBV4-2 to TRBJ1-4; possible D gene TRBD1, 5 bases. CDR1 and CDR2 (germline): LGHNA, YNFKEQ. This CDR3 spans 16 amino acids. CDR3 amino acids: CASSQDEGSRGEKLFF. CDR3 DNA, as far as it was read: TGCGCCAGCAGCCAAGATGAGGGGTCGCGGGGTGAAAAA.

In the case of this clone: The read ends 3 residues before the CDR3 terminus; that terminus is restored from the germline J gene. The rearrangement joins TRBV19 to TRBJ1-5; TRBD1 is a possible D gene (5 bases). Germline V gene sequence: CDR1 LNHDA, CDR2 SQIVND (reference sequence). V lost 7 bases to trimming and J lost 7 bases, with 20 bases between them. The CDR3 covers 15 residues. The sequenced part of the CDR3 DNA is TGTGCCAGTACCACCACTTCCGCAGGGTTGCAGCCC. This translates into CASTTTSAGLQP. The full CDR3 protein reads CASTTTSAGLQPQHF.

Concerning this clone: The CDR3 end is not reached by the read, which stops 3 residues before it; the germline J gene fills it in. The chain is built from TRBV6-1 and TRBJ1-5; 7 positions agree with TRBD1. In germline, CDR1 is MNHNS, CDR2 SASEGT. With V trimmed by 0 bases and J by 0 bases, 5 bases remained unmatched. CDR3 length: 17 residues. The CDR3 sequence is CASSEALTGFSNQPQHF. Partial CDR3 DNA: TGTGCCAGCAGTGAAGCGCTGACAGGGTTTAGCAATCAGCCC.

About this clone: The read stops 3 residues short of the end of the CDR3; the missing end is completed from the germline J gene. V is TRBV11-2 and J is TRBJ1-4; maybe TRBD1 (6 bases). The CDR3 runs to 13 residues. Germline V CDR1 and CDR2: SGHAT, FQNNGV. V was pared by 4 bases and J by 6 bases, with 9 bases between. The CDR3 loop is CASSSGTYEKLFF. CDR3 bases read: TGTGCCAGCAGCTCCGGGACATATGAAAAA.

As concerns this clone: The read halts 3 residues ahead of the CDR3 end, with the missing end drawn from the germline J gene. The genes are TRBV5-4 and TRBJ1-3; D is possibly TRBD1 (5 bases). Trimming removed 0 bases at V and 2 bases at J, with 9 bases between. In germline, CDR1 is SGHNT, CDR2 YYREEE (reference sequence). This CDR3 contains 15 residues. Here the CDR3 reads CASSLGQTPGNTIYF. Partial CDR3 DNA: TGTGCCAGCAGCTTGGGACAGACCCCTGGAAACACC.

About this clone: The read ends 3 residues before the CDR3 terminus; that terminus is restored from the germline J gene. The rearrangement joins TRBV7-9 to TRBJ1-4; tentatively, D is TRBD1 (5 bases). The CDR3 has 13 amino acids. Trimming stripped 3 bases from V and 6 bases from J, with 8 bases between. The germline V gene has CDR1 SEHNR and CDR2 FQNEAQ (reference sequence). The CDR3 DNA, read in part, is TGTGCCAGCAGCTTCGGCAGGGATGAAAAA. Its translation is CASSFGRDEK. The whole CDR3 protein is CASSFGRDEKLFF. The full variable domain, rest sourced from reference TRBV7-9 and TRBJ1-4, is DTGVSQNPRHKITKRGQNVTFRCDPISEHNRLYWYRQTLGQGPEFLTYFQNEAQLEKSRLLSDRFSAERPKGSFSTLEIQRTEQGDSAMYLCASSFGRDEKLFFGSGTQLSVL.

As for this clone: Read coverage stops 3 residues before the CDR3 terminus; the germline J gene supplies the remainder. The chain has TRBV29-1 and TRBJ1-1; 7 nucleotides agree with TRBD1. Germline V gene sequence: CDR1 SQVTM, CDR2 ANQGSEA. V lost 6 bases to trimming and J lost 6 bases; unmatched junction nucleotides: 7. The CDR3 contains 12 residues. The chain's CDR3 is CSVNPQGPEAFF. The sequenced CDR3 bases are TGCAGCGTCAACCCACAGGGGCCTGAA.

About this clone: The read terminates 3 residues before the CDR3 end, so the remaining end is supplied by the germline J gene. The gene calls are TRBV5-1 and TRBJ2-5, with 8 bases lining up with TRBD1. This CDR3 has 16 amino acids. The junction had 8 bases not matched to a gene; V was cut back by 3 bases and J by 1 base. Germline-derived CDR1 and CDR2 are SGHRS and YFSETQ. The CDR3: CASSWGGTGGQETQYF. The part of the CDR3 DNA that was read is TGCGCCAGCAGCTGGGGTGGGACAGGAGGCCAAGAGACC.

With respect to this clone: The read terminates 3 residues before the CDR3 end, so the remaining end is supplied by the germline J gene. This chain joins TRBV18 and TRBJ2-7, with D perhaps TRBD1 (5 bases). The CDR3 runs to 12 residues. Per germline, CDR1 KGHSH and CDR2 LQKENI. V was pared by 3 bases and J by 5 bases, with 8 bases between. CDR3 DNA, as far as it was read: TGTGCCAGCTCACCGGTGGGGCACGAG. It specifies CASSPVGHE. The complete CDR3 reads CASSPVGHEQYF.

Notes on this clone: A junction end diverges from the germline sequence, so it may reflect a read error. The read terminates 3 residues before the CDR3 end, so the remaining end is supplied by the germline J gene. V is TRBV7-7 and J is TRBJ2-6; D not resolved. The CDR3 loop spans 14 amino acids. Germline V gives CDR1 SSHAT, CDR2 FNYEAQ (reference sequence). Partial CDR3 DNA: TGTGCTAGCAGCCCCTTTTCCGGGGCCAACGTC. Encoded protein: CASSPFSGANV. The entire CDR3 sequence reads CASSPFSGANVLTF.

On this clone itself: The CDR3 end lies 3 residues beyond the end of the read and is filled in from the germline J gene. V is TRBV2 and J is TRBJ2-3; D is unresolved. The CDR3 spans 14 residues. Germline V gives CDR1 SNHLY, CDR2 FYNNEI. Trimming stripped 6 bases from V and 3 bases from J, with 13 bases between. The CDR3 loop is CASRARRVTDTQYF. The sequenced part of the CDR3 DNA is TGTGCCAGCAGAGCCCGTAGGGTTACAGATACG.

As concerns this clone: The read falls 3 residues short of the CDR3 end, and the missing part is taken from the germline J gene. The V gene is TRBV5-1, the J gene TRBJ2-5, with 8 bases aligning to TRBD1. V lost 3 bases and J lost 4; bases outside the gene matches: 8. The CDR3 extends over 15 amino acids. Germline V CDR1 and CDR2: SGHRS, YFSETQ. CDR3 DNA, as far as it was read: TGCGCCAGCAGCTCCGATGGGACAGGAGTAGAGACC. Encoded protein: CASSSDGTGVET. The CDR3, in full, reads CASSSDGTGVETQYF.

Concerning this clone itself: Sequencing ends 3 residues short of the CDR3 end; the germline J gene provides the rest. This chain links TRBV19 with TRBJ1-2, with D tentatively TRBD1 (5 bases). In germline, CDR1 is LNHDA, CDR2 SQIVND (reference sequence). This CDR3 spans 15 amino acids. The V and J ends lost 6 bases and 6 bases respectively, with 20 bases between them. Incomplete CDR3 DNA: TGTGCCAGTAGGGGGATCGAATGGGGGGAAGATGGC. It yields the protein CASRGIEWGEDG. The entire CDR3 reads CASRGIEWGEDGYTF.

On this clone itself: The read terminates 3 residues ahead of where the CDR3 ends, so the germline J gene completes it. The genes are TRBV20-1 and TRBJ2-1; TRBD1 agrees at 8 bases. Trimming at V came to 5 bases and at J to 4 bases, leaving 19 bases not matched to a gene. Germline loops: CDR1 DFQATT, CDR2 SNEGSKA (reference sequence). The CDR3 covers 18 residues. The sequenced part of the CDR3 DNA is TGCAGTGCTGCGACCCCCCGCACGACAGGGGATTGGTACAATGAG. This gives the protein CSAATPRTTGDWYNE. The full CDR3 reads CSAATPRTTGDWYNEQFF.

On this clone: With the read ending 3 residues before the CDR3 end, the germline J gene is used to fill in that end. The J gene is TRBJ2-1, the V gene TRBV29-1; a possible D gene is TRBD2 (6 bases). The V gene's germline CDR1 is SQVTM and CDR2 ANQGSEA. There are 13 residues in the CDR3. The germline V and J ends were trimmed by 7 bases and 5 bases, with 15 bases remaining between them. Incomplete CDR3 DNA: TGCAGCGCTCGGCGGGGAGTCAACAATGAG. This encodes CSARRGVNNE. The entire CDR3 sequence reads CSARRGVNNEQFF.

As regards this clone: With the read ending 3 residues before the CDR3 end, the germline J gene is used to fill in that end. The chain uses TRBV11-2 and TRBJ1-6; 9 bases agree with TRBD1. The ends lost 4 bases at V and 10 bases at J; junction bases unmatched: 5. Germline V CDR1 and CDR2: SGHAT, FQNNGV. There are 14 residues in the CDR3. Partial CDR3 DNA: TGTGCCAGCAGCTGGGACAGGGAGGGATCACCC. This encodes CASSWDREGSP. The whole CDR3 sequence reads CASSWDREGSPLHF. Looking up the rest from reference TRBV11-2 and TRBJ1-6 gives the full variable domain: EAGVAQSPRYKIIEKRQSVAFWCNPISGHATLYWYQQILGQGPKLLIQFQNNGVVDDSQLPKDRFSAERLKGVDSTLKIQPAKLEDSAVYLCASSWDREGSPLHFGNGTRLTVT.

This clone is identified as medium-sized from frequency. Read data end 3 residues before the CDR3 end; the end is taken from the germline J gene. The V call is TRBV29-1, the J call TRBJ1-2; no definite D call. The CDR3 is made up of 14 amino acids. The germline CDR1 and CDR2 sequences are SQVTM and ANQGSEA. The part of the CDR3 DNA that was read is TGCAGCGCCTACTCGTTCGGGGAACGGGAAGGC. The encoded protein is CSAYSFGEREG. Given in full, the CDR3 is CSAYSFGEREGYTF. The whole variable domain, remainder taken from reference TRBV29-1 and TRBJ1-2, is SAVISQKPSRDICQRGTSLTIQCQVDSQVTMMFWYRQQPGQSLTLIATANQGSEATYESGFVIDKFPISRPNLTFSTLTVSNMSPEDSSIYLCSAYSFGEREGYTFGSGTRLTVV.